This T cell receptor (beta chain) was identified in a study of T cells expressing NK-cell markers. The wider study: Among the eight sequenced donors, seven tested HCMV-seropositive and one tested seronegative.

Findings and caveats of the study: The dominant NKG2C+ clonotypes represented about 1.0-7.0% of CD8+ T cells in 6 or 7 donors.

TCRdb re-called the 5' RACE reads, yielding one record per CDR3 amino acid sequence without DNA. This sample's table has about 450,000 distinct CDR3 sequences. The CDR3 is 17 residues long. Germline CDR1 and CDR2: SEHNR and FQNEAQ (reference sequence). To note about this clonotype: The antigen remains unidentified.

V usage is TRBV7-9 and J usage is TRBJ2-6; the D gene TCRdb calls, TRBD1, cannot be checked with no DNA. Sequencing used blood T cells: a sorted CD56 or NKG2C T cell subset, CD4+ or CD8+ T cells, or bulk PBMC T cells (not recorded which). The sequence was collected from a woman aged 18-69 years in good health. CDR3 sequence: CASTIDRGVTGANVLTF.